The present T cell receptor (beta chain) was sequenced within a study of molecular identifiers for immune sequencing clone quantification. General study points: Barcode collisions between identical TCR molecules could shrink estimates of highly expanded clone sizes. It was shown that clones above 20 RNA copies held over 97% of effector molecules, but under 1% in naive cells.

This clonotype was counted a few times. No antigen is known for it. The CDR3 consists of 13 residues. Looked up from germline, CDR1 is KGHDR and CDR2 is SFDVKD. V dropped 5 bases and J dropped 2 bases, with 8 bases sitting between them. Both previously described methods and listed TCR primers were employed to make bulk TCR libraries. One entry per CDR3 protein results from TCRdb running MiXCR on the PCR reads. The table shows about 640,000 distinct CDR3 sequences, with less than 20% occurring only once. Sequencing was performed on naive CD8+ T cells from blood, with Jurkat cell RNA spiked in. The sample's subset: FACS-sorted CD8+CD4-CCR7+CD45RA+ naive T cells. The chain joins TRBV24-1 to TRBJ1-2; D perhaps matches TRBD1 (5 bases). The sequence derives from a human donor in good health. Some libraries in this study had Jurkat cell RNA spiked in. CDR3 nucleotide sequence: TGTGCCACCAGTGCGGGGGTAAACTATGGCTACACCTTC. The encoded protein is CATSAGVNYGYTF.